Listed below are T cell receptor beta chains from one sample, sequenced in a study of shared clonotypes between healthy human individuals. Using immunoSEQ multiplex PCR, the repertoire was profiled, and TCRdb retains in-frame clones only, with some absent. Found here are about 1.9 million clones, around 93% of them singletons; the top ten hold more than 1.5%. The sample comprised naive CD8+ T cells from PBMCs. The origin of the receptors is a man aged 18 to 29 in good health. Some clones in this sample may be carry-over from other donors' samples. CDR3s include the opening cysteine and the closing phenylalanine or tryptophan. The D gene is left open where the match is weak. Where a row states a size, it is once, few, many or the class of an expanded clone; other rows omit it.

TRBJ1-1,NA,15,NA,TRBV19,CASSKERQGKREAFF,TGTGCCAGTAGTAAGGAAAGACAAGGCAAAAGGGAAGCTTTCTTT
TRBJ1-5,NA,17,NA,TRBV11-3,CASSPDYPAVPFQPQHF,TGTGCCAGCAGCCCTGATTACCCGGCAGTGCCTTTTCAGCCCCAGCATTTT
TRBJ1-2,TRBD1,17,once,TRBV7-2,CASSLRDRVVGIDGYTF,TGTGCCAGCAGCCTCCGGGACAGGGTCGTCGGAATTGATGGCTACACCTTC
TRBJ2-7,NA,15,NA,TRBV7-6,CASSLAAGSTYEQYF,TGTGCCAGCAGCTTAGCGGCAGGCAGCACCTACGAGCAGTACTTC
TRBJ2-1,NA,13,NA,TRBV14,CASSQDWGNEQFF,TGTGCCAGCAGCCAAGATTGGGGCAATGAGCAGTTCTTC
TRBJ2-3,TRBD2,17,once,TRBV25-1,CASSGRLAEAPTDTQYF,TGTGCCAGCAGTGGACGACTAGCCGAAGCCCCCACAGATACGCAGTATTTT
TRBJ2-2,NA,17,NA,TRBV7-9,CASSGVRALQGGGELFF,TGTGCCAGCAGCGGGGTCCGGGCCCTACAAGGCGGCGGGGAGCTGTTTTTT
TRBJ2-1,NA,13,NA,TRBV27,CASSPSGLNEQFF,TGTGCCAGCAGTCCTTCCGGCCTCAATGAGCAGTTCTTC
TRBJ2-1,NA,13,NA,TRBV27,CASRLDGYNEQFF,TGTGCCAGCAGACTGGACGGTTACAATGAGCAGTTCTTC
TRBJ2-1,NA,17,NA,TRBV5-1,CASSLLFGTTIYNEQFF,TGCGCCAGCAGCTTGCTCTTTGGGACAACAATTTACAATGAGCAGTTCTTC
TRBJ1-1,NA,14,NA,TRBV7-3,CASSLKGRGYEAFF,TGTGCCAGCAGCCTAAAGGGTCGGGGCTACGAAGCTTTCTTT